This TCR beta chain was documented in a study of human T cells and chemical hapten exposure. Across the whole study: Subjects had 2% DPC placed on about 2 cm by about 2 cm of upper inner arm skin for sensitization. Findings and caveats of the study: Sensitizing with DPC caused no change in TCRs above 1 in 1000 frequency.

In this sample, this clonotype turned up many times. Its target is not known. The library put unique molecular identifiers onto individual cDNA molecules. MiXCR, run by TCRdb on the RACE reads, gives a single entry per CDR3 protein. The table lists roughly 120,000 distinct CDR3 sequences, 9.5% to 13% of them singletons, with around 1.5% in the top ten. Per germline, CDR1 LGHNA and CDR2 YSLEER. CDR3 length equals 15 residues. V lost 0 bases, J lost 6 bases, and 12 bases lay in between. As for time point: patch test 1, 2 weeks after DPC sensitization. Stated treatment: therapeutic diphenylcyclopropenone sensitization with weekly scalp DPC. Whole blood, unfractionated, served as the material for total RNA extraction.

The clonotype originates from a woman between 45 and 65 years old with alopecia areata. Some clones in this sample may be carry-over from other donors' samples. Here the sequenced sample was whole blood, taken in connection with sensitization to the hapten diphenylcyclopropenone (DPC). The J gene is TRBJ1-5, the V gene TRBV4-3; maybe TRBD1 (6 bases). The CDR3 bases are TGCGCCAGCAGCCAAGATGGGGAAGGGGGTCAGCCCCAGCATTTT. This codes for CASSQDGEGGQPQHF.